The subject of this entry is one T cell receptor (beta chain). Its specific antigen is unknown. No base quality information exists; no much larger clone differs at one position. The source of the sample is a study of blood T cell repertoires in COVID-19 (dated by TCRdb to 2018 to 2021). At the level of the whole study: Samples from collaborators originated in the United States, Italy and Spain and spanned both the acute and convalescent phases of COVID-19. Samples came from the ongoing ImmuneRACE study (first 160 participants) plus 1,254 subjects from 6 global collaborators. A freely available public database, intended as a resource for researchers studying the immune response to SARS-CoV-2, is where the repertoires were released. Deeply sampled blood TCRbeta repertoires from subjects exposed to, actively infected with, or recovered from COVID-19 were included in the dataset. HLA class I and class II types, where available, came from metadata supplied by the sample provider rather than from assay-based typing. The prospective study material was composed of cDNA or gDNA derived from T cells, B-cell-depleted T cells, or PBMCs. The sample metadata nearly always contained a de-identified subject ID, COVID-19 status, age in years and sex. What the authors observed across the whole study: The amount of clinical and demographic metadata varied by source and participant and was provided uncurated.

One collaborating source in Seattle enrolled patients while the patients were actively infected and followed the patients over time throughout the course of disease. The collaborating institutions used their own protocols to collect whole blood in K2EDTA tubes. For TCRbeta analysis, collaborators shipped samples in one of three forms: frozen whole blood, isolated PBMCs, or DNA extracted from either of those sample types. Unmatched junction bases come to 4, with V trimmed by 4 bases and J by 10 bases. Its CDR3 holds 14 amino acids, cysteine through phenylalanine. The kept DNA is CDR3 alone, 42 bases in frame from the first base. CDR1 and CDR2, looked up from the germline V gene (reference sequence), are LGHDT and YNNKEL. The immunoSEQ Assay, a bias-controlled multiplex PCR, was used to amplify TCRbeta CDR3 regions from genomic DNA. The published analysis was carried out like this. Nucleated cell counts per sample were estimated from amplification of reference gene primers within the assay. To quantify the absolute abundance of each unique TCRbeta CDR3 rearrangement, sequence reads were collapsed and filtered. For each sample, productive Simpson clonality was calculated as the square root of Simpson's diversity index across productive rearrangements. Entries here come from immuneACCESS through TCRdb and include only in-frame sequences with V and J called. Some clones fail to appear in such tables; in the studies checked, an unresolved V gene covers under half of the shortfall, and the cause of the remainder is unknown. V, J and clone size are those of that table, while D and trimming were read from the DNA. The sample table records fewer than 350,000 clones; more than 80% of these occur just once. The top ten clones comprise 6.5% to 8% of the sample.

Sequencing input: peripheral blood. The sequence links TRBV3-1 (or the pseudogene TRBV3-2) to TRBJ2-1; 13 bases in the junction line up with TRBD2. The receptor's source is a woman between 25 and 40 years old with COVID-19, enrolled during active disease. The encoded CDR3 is CASSLGTSGTEQFF. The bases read TGTGCCAGCAGCCTCGGGACTAGCGGGACGGAGCAGTTCTTC.